These 6 T cell receptor beta chains came from one sample sequenced in a study of shared clonotypes between healthy human individuals. The protocol was immunoSEQ multiplex PCR, while the TCRdb copy is restricted to in-frame clones and leaves out a portion. The sample shows just over 2,000,000 clones, roughly 95% of them seen only once. Sequencing used naive CD4+ T cells sorted from blood. Indicated subset: CD45RA+ positively selected. Receptor source: a man aged 18 to 30 in good health.

This sequence joins TRBV21-1 and TRBJ1-2; TRBD1, as called in the table, went unchecked against the DNA. TRBV21-1 is listed as a pseudogene. This CDR3 is 14 amino acids long. CDR3 loop: CASIPDRGGEGYTF. In nucleotides, the CDR3 is TGTGCCAGCATCCCGGACAGGGGAGGCGAGGGCTACACCTTC.

This chain uses TRBV5-6 with TRBJ2-1; 7 bases are shared with TRBD2. Germline V gene lookup returns CDR1 SGHDT and CDR2 YYEEEE. CDR3 size: 17 residues. V was clipped by 0 bases and J by 3 bases; unmatched bases: 9. The DNA of the CDR3 is TGTGCCAGCAGCTTGGAATGGCGGGAGTCCCTCTACAATGAGCAGTTCTTC. Its protein product is CASSLEWRESLYNEQFF.

A single count supports this clone. J is TRBJ2-2 and V is TRBV29-1; 9 nucleotides match TRBD2. The CDR3 covers 16 residues. CDR1 SQVTM and CDR2 ANQGSEA come from the germline V gene. The V gene end was trimmed by 1 base and the J gene end by 5 bases; junction bases not matched to a gene: 8. CDR3 loop: CSVEGGASGMTGELFF. Written as DNA, the CDR3 is TGCAGCGTTGAAGGTGGGGCTAGCGGGATGACCGGGGAGCTGTTTTTT.

V and J are TRBV19 and TRBJ1-5, with D perhaps matching TRBD1 (5 bases). The germline gives CDR1 LNHDA, CDR2 SQIVND (reference sequence). This CDR3 spans 15 amino acids. With 0 bases removed from V and 5 bases from J, the gap between germline ends came to 11 bases. CDR3 sequence (DNA): TGTGCCAGTAGTATAGAGGGCCTGGGGGATCAGCCCCAGCATTTT. This gives the protein CASSIEGLGDQPQHF.

The CDR3 loop reads CASTEGYPGELFF. CDR3 DNA: TGTGCCAGTACCGAGGGGTATCCCGGGGAGCTGTTTTTT. The chain recombines TRBV19 with TRBJ2-2; either TRBD1 or TRBD2 may supply D (5 bases each). V was clipped by 7 bases and J by 6 bases, with 12 bases between them. Germline V gene data show CDR1 as LNHDA and CDR2 as SQIVND (reference sequence). The CDR3 runs 13 residues.

The J gene is TRBJ1-1, the V gene TRBV6-6; 9 positions match TRBD1. Germline trimming cut 6 bases from V and 4 bases from J; bases unmatched to any gene: 9. Germline V gene sequence: CDR1 MNHNY, CDR2 SVGAGI (reference sequence). The CDR3 length is 15 residues. The CDR3 DNA reads TGTGCCAGCAGCTCCGGGACAGGGTATTTCACTGAAGCTTTCTTT. This codes for CASSSGTGYFTEAFF.